These T cell receptor beta chains were read from a single sample in a study of CD8+ T cells in alopecia areata. Repertoires were generated with immunoSEQ multiplex PCR, while TCRdb's copy carries only in-frame clones and drops some. The data show around 190,000 clones, less than 65% seen once. The sample consisted of CD4+ T cells sorted from blood, taken at week 24, from a patient treated with tofacitinib. The receptors originated from a human donor with alopecia areata. Each CDR3 is given with its conserved first and last residue. The D gene is left open where the match is weak. Clone sizes are given selectively: once, few, many, or a class where the clone is expanded.

CDR3nt,CDR3aa,d_gene,v_gene,j_gene,abundance
TGCGCCAGCAGCCAAGATTCCGCAGATACGCAGTATTTT,CASSQDSADTQYF,.,TRBV4-3,TRBJ2-3,.
TGTGCCAGCAGCCAATTCCGGGCATATGGCTACACCTTC,CASSQFRAYGYTF,.,TRBV14,TRBJ1-2,.
TGTGCCAGCAGCCAAATGGAGGGGGAAGCTTTCTTT,CASSQMEGEAFF,.,TRBV7-9,TRBJ1-1,.
TGTGCCAGCAGCTTGCCCCCGGGTCCCTACAATGAGCAGTTCTTC,CASSLPPGPYNEQFF,.,TRBV5-6,TRBJ2-1,.
TGTGCCAGCAGTGATAGGCGCACAGATACGCAGTATTTT,CASSDRRTDTQYF,.,TRBV2,TRBJ2-3,few
TGTGCCAGCAGCTTAGGCCAGGTGGGAACTGAAGCTTTCTTT,CASSLGQVGTEAFF,.,TRBV7-3,TRBJ1-1,few
TGTGCCATCAGTGAGGGCTACGAGCAGTACTTC,CAISEGYEQYF,.,TRBV10-3,TRBJ2-7,.
TGTGCCAGCAGCTTAGTTAACAATGAGCAGTTCTTC,CASSLVNNEQFF,.,TRBV7-9,TRBJ2-1,.
TGTGCCAGCAGCGTAGCTCTAGTATCAGGTACGCAGTATTTT,CASSVALVSGTQYF,.,TRBV9,TRBJ2-3,few
TGTGCCACCAGCAGAGATCTCGGAGATCTCACTGAAGCTTTCTTT,CATSRDLGDLTEAFF,.,TRBV15,TRBJ1-1,.
TGTGCCAGCAGCTTAATGGGGGACCAGCCCCAGCATTTT,CASSLMGDQPQHF,.,TRBV7-9,TRBJ1-5,once
TGTGCCAGCAGCTCGCAAGGGTCTGCAATTGGAAACACCATATATTTT,CASSSQGSAIGNTIYF,.,TRBV7-2,TRBJ1-3,few
TGCAGCGCTGACGCGGGACAGGGGAAGACCCAGTACTTC,CSADAGQGKTQYF,TRBD1,TRBV29-1,TRBJ2-5,.
TGTGCCAGCAGCTTATTGGATACGCAGTATTTT,CASSLLDTQYF,.,TRBV7-2,TRBJ2-3,.
TGCGCCAGCTCCAGGGACAGGGGCTACGAGCAGTACTTC,CASSRDRGYEQYF,TRBD1,TRBV10-1,TRBJ2-7,few
TGTGCCAGCAGTCGAACAGGGGGCGCGAAGACCGGGGAGCTGTTTTTT,CASSRTGGAKTGELFF,TRBD1,TRBV7-8,TRBJ2-2,many
TGTGCCTACAAAAGCGGGGGGCCCTCCTACGAGCAGTACTTC,CAYKSGGPSYEQYF,TRBD2,TRBV30,TRBJ2-7,.
TGTGCCAGCAGCTTAGCTCGGGATTCACCCCTCCACTTT,CASSLARDSPLHF,.,TRBV7-9,TRBJ1-6,.
TGTGCCAGCAGACCCAAAAGCTCCTATAATTCACCCCTCCACTTT,CASRPKSSYNSPLHF,.,TRBV6-5,TRBJ1-6,.
TGTGCCAGCAGCTCCGCCCGGACTAGCGGGGAAGAGACCCAGTACTTC,CASSSARTSGEETQYF,TRBD2,TRBV7-6,TRBJ2-5,few
TGTGCCAGCAGCGTAGGACCGACGAACTACGAGCAGTACTTC,CASSVGPTNYEQYF,.,TRBV9,TRBJ2-7,once
TGTGCCAGCAGCATTAGGGATGGCTACACCTTC,CASSIRDGYTF,.,TRBV2,TRBJ1-2,.
TGCAGCGCTGGCCATTACAATGAGCAGTTCTTC,CSAGHYNEQFF,.,TRBV29-1,TRBJ2-1,once
TGTGCCAGCAGCCCCAGGGATAATTCACCCCTCCACTTT,CASSPRDNSPLHF,.,TRBV14,TRBJ1-6,few
TGTGCCAGCAGCTTAGTGGGGAGGGGGATGGAAGCTTTCTTT,CASSLVGRGMEAFF,.,TRBV11-2,TRBJ1-1,.
TGTGCCTGGACCCAGGGGGGATCACCCCTCCACTTT,CAWTQGGSPLHF,TRBD1,TRBV30,TRBJ1-6,few
TGTGCCAGCAGCAGCCGTGAGGCCGGGGAGCTGTTTTTT,CASSSREAGELFF,.,TRBV7-8,TRBJ2-2,.
TGTGCCTGGAGGGAGGGGGCTACCCTCTTC,CAWREGATLF,TRBD1,TRBV30,TRBJ1-2,.
TGCGCCAGCAGCTTGGCGAGGGGGAACACCGGGGAGCTGTTTTTT,CASSLARGNTGELFF,.,TRBV5-1,TRBJ2-2,.
TGTGCCAGCAGCCAAGAGGCGGTCAGGGGTTACTATGGCTACACCTTC,CASSQEAVRGYYGYTF,.,TRBV14,TRBJ1-2,.
TGCGCCAGCAGCCAAGATCTTAAGGGAAGAGGTGATGGCTACACCTTC,CASSQDLKGRGDGYTF,.,TRBV4-3,TRBJ1-2,.
TGCAGCGTTGAAGGGTCCTTCACAGATACGCAGTATTTT,CSVEGSFTDTQYF,.,TRBV29-1,TRBJ2-3,few
TGCAGCGTCGGAGACAGGGCGGGTCAGCCCCAGCATTTT,CSVGDRAGQPQHF,TRBD1,TRBV29-1,TRBJ1-5,.
TGTGCCAGCAGCTTGGCTAGCGGAGGCTACGAGCAGTACTTC,CASSLASGGYEQYF,TRBD2,TRBV7-9,TRBJ2-7,.
TGTGCCAGCAGCAAAGACAGCGATGAGCAGTTCTTC,CASSKDSDEQFF,.,TRBV11-3,TRBJ2-1,.
TGCAGCGTAGCCCACAATGAGCAGTTCTTC,CSVAHNEQFF,.,TRBV29-1,TRBJ2-1,.
TGTGCCACCAGCAGAGTTAGGGGGGTGGGCAATTCACCCCTCCACTTT,CATSRVRGVGNSPLHF,.,TRBV15,TRBJ1-6,.
TGCGCCAGCAGCCAACAGGGGAGGGAGACCCAGTACTTC,CASSQQGRETQYF,.,TRBV4-3,TRBJ2-5,.